The present T cell receptor beta chain was sequenced within a study of naive and memory T cell subsets. General study results and limits: Naive repertoires, especially CD8, held a few larger clonotypes, possibly memory cells re-expressing CD45RA. TCR counts from RNA may reflect activation-linked expression changes.

This clonotype appeared a few times. What it recognizes is unknown. The germline gives CDR1 MNHEY, CDR2 SVGEGT. This CDR3 is 14 amino acids long. V gave up 2 bases and J gave up 5 bases, with 12 bases separating them. Four subsets defined by CD45RA and CD27 were sorted after CD3, CD4, CD8 and live/dead staining. The beta constant-region primer was an equimolar mix of two oligonucleotides covering TRBC1 and TRBC2. Nested alpha and beta constant-region primers with the SP2 primer drove four PCR rounds on ligated cDNA. Ligation attached a single-stranded oligonucleotide with a 12-nucleotide UMI and the SP2 primer to the cDNA 3' end. TCRdb reprocessed the UMI-ligation and nested PCR reads with MiXCR, giving one entry per CDR3 protein. The sample holds 150,000 or so distinct CDR3 sequences, about 23% seen once.

The TCR comes from a human donor in good health. Material: naive CD4+ T cells from blood. The rearrangement uses TRBV6-2 or TRBV6-3 and TRBJ1-1; D not resolved. CDR3 loop: CASSYVGWATEAFF. In DNA, the CDR3 is TGTGCCAGCAGTTACGTCGGGTGGGCGACTGAAGCTTTCTTT.